Described below is a single TCR beta chain sequence and its context. This sample stems from a study of blood T cell repertoires in COVID-19. In the study overall: Samples representing acute and convalescent COVID-19 were sourced from the United States, Italy and Spain. T cells, B-cell-depleted T cells, or PBMCs supplied cDNA or gDNA.

The CDR3 runs to 15 residues. With 6 bases clipped from V and 2 bases from J, the junction kept 8 bases outside the gene matches. CDR1 and CDR2 (germline): SEHNR, FQNEAQ (reference sequence). The age range of participants was about 18 to 90 years, with residence in about two dozen US areas. Cohort assignment relied on participant-reported clinical history. The method was immunoSEQ multiplex PCR; TCRdb's version includes in-frame clones alone and lacks a portion of them. The repertoire holds just over 300,000 clones, with roughly 87% as singletons. The V gene is TRBV7-9, the J gene TRBJ1-2; 8 positions agree with TRBD1. What was sequenced was PBMCs or T cells enriched from blood (not recorded which). This receptor was taken from a woman younger than 30 who had recovered from COVID-19. CDR3 amino acids: CASSRGQGLNYGYTF. DNA for the CDR3: TGTGCCAGCAGTCGCGGACAGGGCCTAAACTATGGCTACACCTTC. The variable domain in full, with the rest retrieved from reference TRBV7-9 and TRBJ1-2, is DTGVSQNPRHKITKRGQNVTFRCDPISEHNRLYWYRQTLGQGPEFLTYFQNEAQLEKSRLLSDRFSAERPKGSFSTLEIQRTEQGDSAMYLCASSRGQGLNYGYTFGSGTRLTVV.